One T cell receptor beta chain is described in this entry. These data belong to a study of shared clonotypes between healthy human individuals. Assay used: immunoSEQ multiplex PCR; TCRdb lists only in-frame clones, some missing. This sample has roughly 2.5 million clones, with approximately 94% found just once. This CDR3 contains 12 residues. Per germline, CDR1 SNHLY and CDR2 FYNNEI. V lost 6 bases to trimming and J lost 11 bases, with 16 bases between them. This chain links TRBV2 with TRBJ1-1; D uncertain. The sequenced material came from naive CD4+ T cells sorted from blood. Subset denoted: CD45RA+ positively selected. The receptor's source is a man aged 18 to 35 in good health. CDR3 residues: CASRYSGVGAFF. The CDR3 nucleotides are TGTGCCAGCAGATACAGTGGGGTAGGCGCTTTCTTT.